A selection of T cell receptor beta chains follows, all from one sample in a study of cytomegalovirus exposure and HLA in healthy donors. Measured with immunoSEQ multiplex PCR; TCRdb has only the in-frame clones, and not every one. The repertoire holds some 130,000 clones, with around 80% as singletons. The sequenced sample was PBMCs. The receptors were sampled from a man aged 25-45 years in good health. Both conserved end residues are trimmed from each CDR3.

CDR3aa	v_gene	j_gene
ASRYSGQSDYGYT	TRBV6-5	TRBJ1-2
AWSLGGNQPQH	TRBV30	TRBJ1-5
AISETSGGYNEQF	TRBV10-3	TRBJ2-1
ASSQGRGEAF	TRBV4-3	TRBJ1-1
ASSLEHRVEGYT	TRBV11-2	TRBJ1-2
AWRGGSVGAF	TRBV30	TRBJ1-1
ASSSRLAGEPYNEQF	TRBV7-9	TRBJ2-1
ASSPTGIEQY	TRBV11-2	TRBJ2-7
ASSHRRGRPLPNQPQH	TRBV23-1	TRBJ1-5
ASREQGTSTDTQY	TRBV7-9	TRBJ2-3
ASSQDRLSGRAYEQY	TRBV4-1	TRBJ2-7
ASSHTYREFYNEQF	TRBV7-9	TRBJ2-1
ASSLDGPSLRANVLT	TRBV27	TRBJ2-6
ASSPRDSAYEQY	TRBV6-5	TRBJ2-7
ASSLEGVETQY	TRBV5-1	TRBJ2-5
ASTPGTAGWQPQH	TRBV19	TRBJ1-5
ASSRRTASTDTQY	TRBV14	TRBJ2-3
ASSDGAGGRADTQY	TRBV6-4	TRBJ2-3
ASSSSGRGVGELF	TRBV7-9	TRBJ2-2
ASRTRGTRYNEQF	TRBV19	TRBJ2-1
ASSQEAPQNSNQPQH	TRBV4-2	TRBJ1-5
ASSLGTVGAF	TRBV5-1	TRBJ1-1
ASSSTAPLDTQY	TRBV9	TRBJ2-3
AWGGVGGYT	TRBV30	TRBJ1-2